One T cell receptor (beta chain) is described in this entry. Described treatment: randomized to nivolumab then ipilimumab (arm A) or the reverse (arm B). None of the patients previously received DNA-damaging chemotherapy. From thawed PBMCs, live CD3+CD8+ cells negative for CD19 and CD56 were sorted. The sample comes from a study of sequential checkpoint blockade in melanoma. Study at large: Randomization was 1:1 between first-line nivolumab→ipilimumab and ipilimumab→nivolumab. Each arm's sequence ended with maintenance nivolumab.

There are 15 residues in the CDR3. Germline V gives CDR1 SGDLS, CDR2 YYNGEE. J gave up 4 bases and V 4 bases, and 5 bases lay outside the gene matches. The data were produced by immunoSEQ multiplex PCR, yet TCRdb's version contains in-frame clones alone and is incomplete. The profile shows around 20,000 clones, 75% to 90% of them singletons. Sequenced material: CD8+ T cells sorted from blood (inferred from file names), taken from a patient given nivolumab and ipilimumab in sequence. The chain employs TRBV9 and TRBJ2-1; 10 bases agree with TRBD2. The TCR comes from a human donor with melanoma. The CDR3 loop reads CASSPWTSGYNEQFF. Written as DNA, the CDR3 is TGTGCCAGCAGCCCCTGGACTAGCGGTTACAATGAGCAGTTCTTC.